A selection of T cell receptor beta chains follows, all from one sample in a study of blood T cell repertoires in COVID-19. Sequenced by immunoSEQ multiplex PCR; TCRdb stores in-frame clones only, minus some. The data show under 300,000 clones, nearly 85% seen once. Material: peripheral blood. These receptors were collected from a human donor in a cohort sampled during active COVID-19. Each CDR3 is given with its conserved first and last residue. A D gene is named only where the DNA matches it firmly. The listing skips clone size in some rows; elsewhere it reads once, few, many or a size class.

few	TRBD1	TRBV29-1	TRBJ2-6	CSVPTGIAGANVLTF	TGCAGCGTCCCGACAGGGATAGCTGGGGCCAACGTCCTGACTTTC
few	-	TRBV6-5	TRBJ1-5	CASSYSTRGGWPQHF	TGTGCCAGCAGTTACTCGACGCGGGGGGGGTGGCCCCAGCATTTT
-	TRBD1	TRBV5-1	TRBJ1-4	CASSSRQGANEKLFF	TGCGCCAGCAGCTCCCGACAGGGGGCTAATGAAAAACTGTTTTTT
-	-	TRBV11-1	TRBJ2-3	CASSQGSRTDTQYF	TGTGCCAGCAGCCAGGGAAGTAGAACAGATACGCAGTATTTT
-	-	TRBV10-3	TRBJ2-5	CAISEGGVGLETQYF	TGTGCCATCAGTGAAGGAGGGGTCGGTTTGGAGACCCAGTACTTC
-	-	TRBV19	TRBJ1-2	CASSFRLSDGYTF	TGTGCCAGTAGTTTCAGGCTATCGGATGGCTACACCTTC
-	TRBD1	TRBV9	TRBJ2-1	CASSKGGTGSSYNEQFF	TGTGCCAGCAGCAAAGGGGGGACAGGGAGCTCCTACAATGAGCAGTTCTTC
-	-	TRBV2	TRBJ2-6	CASSTTSGANVLTF	TGTGCCAGCAGTACTACCTCTGGGGCCAACGTCCTGACTTTC
-	-	TRBV30	TRBJ2-2	CAWSALEAGELFF	TGTGCCTGGAGTGCCCTAGAGGCCGGGGAGCTGTTTTTT
-	TRBD1	TRBV27	TRBJ2-6	CASSYTGGAGANVLTF	TGTGCCAGCAGTTATACAGGGGGAGCAGGGGCCAACGTCCTGACTTTC
-	-	TRBV27	TRBJ1-5	CASSLSQVQPQHF	TGTGCCAGCAGTTTATCACAGGTTCAGCCCCAGCATTTT
-	-	TRBV29-1	TRBJ2-7	CSVEDRPYEQYF	TGCAGCGTAGAAGACAGGCCCTACGAGCAGTACTTC
-	TRBD1	TRBV5-1	TRBJ1-2	CASSLEGQGTYGYTF	TGCGCCAGCAGCTTGGAGGGACAGGGGACCTATGGCTACACCTTC
-	TRBD2	TRBV28	TRBJ2-5	CASVSGSEETQYF	TGTGCCAGCGTTAGCGGGAGTGAAGAGACCCAGTACTTC
-	TRBD1	TRBV19	TRBJ2-7	CASSIQGVAYEQYF	TGTGCCAGTAGTATTCAGGGGGTGGCCTACGAGCAGTACTTC
-	-	TRBV28	TRBJ2-4	CASSLADLNIQYF	TGTGCCAGCTCACTAGCTGATTTAAACATTCAGTACTTC
-	TRBD2	TRBV5-1	TRBJ2-2	CASSSGGDTGELFF	TGCGCCAGCAGTTCGGGAGGGGACACCGGGGAGCTGTTTTTT
few	TRBD1	TRBV28	TRBJ1-5	CASSPSTGGIQPQHF	TGTGCCAGCAGTCCGTCGACAGGGGGAATTCAGCCCCAGCATTTT
many	-	TRBV14	TRBJ1-3	CASSQGSVYSGNTIYF	TGTGCCAGCAGCCAAGGGAGCGTCTACTCTGGAAACACCATATATTTT
-	-	TRBV5-1	TRBJ1-2	CASSSQDSDGYTF	TGCGCCAGCAGCTCCCAGGACAGCGATGGCTACACCTTC
few	-	TRBV6-1	TRBJ1-4	CASSEYRGAREKLFF	TGTGCCAGCAGTGAATATCGGGGGGCGCGGGAAAAACTGTTTTTT
-	-	TRBV7-9	TRBJ1-1	CASSLALGEITEAFF	TGTGCCAGCAGCTTAGCGCTCGGGGAGATCACTGAAGCTTTCTTT
-	TRBD1	TRBV10-1	TRBJ2-6	CASSESIQGAGGANVLTF	TGCGCCAGCAGTGAGTCAATACAGGGGGCGGGTGGGGCCAACGTCCTGACTTTC
few	-	TRBV5-1	TRBJ1-3	CASSLSPPAGDTIYF	TGCGCCAGCAGCTTGTCTCCTCCCGCCGGGGACACCATATATTTT
-	TRBD1	TRBV2	TRBJ2-5	CASSEEGAAPETQYF	TGTGCCAGCAGTGAAGAGGGGGCGGCCCCGGAGACCCAGTACTTC
-	-	TRBV5-1	TRBJ2-5	CASSLQQVETQYF	TGCGCCAGCAGCTTGCAACAGGTGGAGACCCAGTACTTC
-	TRBD2	TRBV19	TRBJ2-2	CASTSTSGSTGELFF	TGTGCCAGTACCTCGACTAGCGGGAGCACCGGGGAGCTGTTTTTT
-	TRBD1	TRBV12-5	TRBJ2-3	CASGARDRGPITQYF	TGTGCTAGTGGCGCCCGGGACAGGGGCCCAATCACGCAGTATTTT
once	TRBD1	TRBV7-9	TRBJ1-6	CASSLALGQGASSPLHF	TGTGCCAGCAGCTTAGCCTTGGGACAGGGGGCTAGTTCACCCCTCCACTTT
-	TRBD1	TRBV30	TRBJ2-7	CAWSSGQYPRQYF	TGTGCCTGGAGTTCGGGACAGTATCCACGGCAGTACTTC
-	-	TRBV6-4	TRBJ2-2	CASSAITGELFF	TGTGCCAGCAGTGCCATCACCGGGGAGCTGTTTTTT
once	-	TRBV28	TRBJ1-6	CAGRGNYNSPLHF	TGTGCCGGGCGGGGGAACTATAATTCACCCCTCCACTTT
-	TRBD1	TRBV2	TRBJ2-1	CASSPRTGRNEQFF	TGTGCCAGCAGTCCACGGACAGGGCGGAATGAGCAGTTCTTC
-	-	TRBV18	TRBJ1-1	CASSPNQENTEAFF	TGTGCCAGCTCACCCAACCAGGAGAACACTGAAGCTTTCTTT
-	TRBD1	TRBV3-1/TRBV3-2	TRBJ1-2	CASSQDLLDRVGGYTF	TGTGCCAGCAGCCAAGACCTCCTGGACAGGGTGGGGGGCTACACCTTC
-	TRBD1	TRBV18	TRBJ2-7	CASSPGTGFYEQYF	TGTGCCAGCTCACCTGGGACAGGGTTCTACGAGCAGTACTTC
-	TRBD2	TRBV6-5	TRBJ2-3	CASRLSGAEADTQYF	TGTGCCAGCAGACTTAGCGGGGCGGAGGCAGATACGCAGTATTTT
-	-	TRBV20-1	TRBJ1-5	CSASGGPSQPQHF	TGCAGTGCTAGTGGGGGCCCAAGTCAGCCCCAGCATTTT
-	TRBD2	TRBV19	TRBJ2-7	CATLGLAGYEQYF	TGTGCCACCCTAGGACTAGCGGGGTACGAGCAGTACTTC
-	-	TRBV20-1	TRBJ2-5	CSAHQETQYF	TGCAGTGCTCACCAGGAGACCCAGTACTTC
-	TRBD2	TRBV5-6	TRBJ2-3	CASSLVGSGGSFTDTQYF	TGTGCCAGCAGCTTGGTTGGTAGCGGGGGGTCCTTCACAGATACGCAGTATTTT
many	TRBD1	TRBV7-9	TRBJ1-6	CASSPGDRGYNSPLHF	TGTGCCAGCAGCCCAGGGGACAGGGGCTATAATTCACCCCTCCACTTT